The 22 T cell receptor beta chains in this list originate from one sample, sequenced in a study of response to subunit inactivated influenza vaccine. TCRdb processed the RT-PCR reads anew with MiXCR; each CDR3 protein has one entry. The sample holds roughly 570,000 distinct CDR3 sequences, about 14% seen once. The source was PBMCs from blood, collected about 11 days after vaccination. The receptors derive from a man aged 45-65 years who received an inactivated influenza vaccine.

This clonotype has just a few counts. This chain uses TRBV4-2 with TRBJ1-2, with D perhaps TRBD1 (6 bases). Deletions cut 7 bases from V and 0 bases from J, with 15 bases between. Per germline, CDR1 LGHNA and CDR2 YNFKEQ. The CDR3 totals 15 residues. The CDR3 DNA is TGTGCCAGCACCCCAGGGGAGGGCTCTAACTATGGCTACACCTTC. Its translation is CASTPGEGSNYGYTF.

The table lists this clonotype with a few counts. J is TRBJ2-1 and V is TRBV29-1; 15 positions agree with TRBD2. CDR1 is SQVTM, CDR2 ANQGSEA, per germline. The CDR3 has 15 residues. V lost 6 bases to trimming and J lost 9 bases; unmatched junction nucleotides: 9. The CDR3 spells CSVSGLAGGLGEQFF. The DNA for the CDR3 is TGCAGCGTCAGCGGACTAGCGGGAGGGCTCGGTGAGCAGTTCTTC.

This clonotype was seen at least ten times. The rearrangement joins TRBV18 to TRBJ2-7; D call uncertain. The CDR3 contains 13 residues. The germline V and J ends were trimmed by 8 bases and 3 bases, with 14 bases remaining between them. Germline V gene lookup returns CDR1 KGHSH and CDR2 LQKENI. CDR3 DNA: TGTGCCAGCAGCCCTCCGGGTGGCTACGAGCAGTACTTC. It codes for CASSPPGGYEQYF.

This rearrangement joins TRBV6-1 to TRBJ1-6; TRBD1 matches 9 bases. V was pared by 6 bases and J by 9 bases, with 6 bases of the junction left unmatched. This CDR3 has 14 residues. Germline lookup yields CDR1 MNHNS and CDR2 SASEGT. In DNA, the CDR3 is TGTGCCAGCAGACACCGGGACAGGGCTTCACCCCTCCACTTT. It yields the protein CASRHRDRASPLHF.

CDR3 in DNA: TGCGCCAGCAGCCAAGCGGTCAGGGGGTACGAGCAGTACTTC. Translation gives CASSQAVRGYEQYF. The chain uses TRBV4-1 and TRBJ2-7, with TRBD1 matching 7 bases. The CDR3 sequence is 14 residues long. Germline assignment: CDR1 MGHRA and CDR2 YSYEKL. The ends lost 1 base at V and 4 bases at J; junction bases unmatched: 4.

The chain recombines TRBV7-9 with TRBJ1-2; possibly TRBD1 for D (5 bases). The germline gives CDR1 SEHNR, CDR2 FQNEAQ (reference sequence). The CDR3 runs to 14 residues. V was cut by 5 bases and J by 5 bases, with 15 bases left in between. The CDR3 DNA is TGTGCCAGCAGCCCGACAGAGAGGCAATATGGCTACACCTTC. Residues: CASSPTERQYGYTF.

The chain couples TRBV4-2 to TRBJ2-4, with 10 bases aligning to TRBD1. CDR3 size: 16 residues. J gave up 0 bases and V 4 bases, and 3 bases lay outside the gene matches. Germline CDR1 reads LGHNA; CDR2 reads YNFKEQ. The CDR3 coding sequence is TGTGCCAGCAGCCCGGACAGGGGGATAGCCAAAAACATTCAGTACTTC. This codes for CASSPDRGIAKNIQYF.

This clonotype was seen a few times. The rearrangement links TRBV5-1 to TRBJ2-2, with TRBD1 matching over 7 bases. Looked up from germline, CDR1 is SGHRS and CDR2 is YFSETQ. There are 16 residues in the CDR3. V was clipped by 0 bases and J by 4 bases; unmatched bases: 6. The CDR3 protein is CASSLVGTAITGELFF. The CDR3 region has the DNA TGCGCCAGCAGCTTGGTAGGGACAGCGATCACCGGGGAGCTGTTTTTT.

This clonotype was recorded many times. V usage is TRBV6-2 or TRBV6-3 and J usage is TRBJ2-2; D is uncertain. The CDR3 is 13 amino acids. CDR1 and CDR2 (germline): MNHEY, SVGEGT. V dropped 6 bases and J dropped 3 bases, with 8 bases sitting between them. The CDR3 reads CASSTTYTGELFF. The CDR3 coding sequence is TGTGCCAGCAGCACGACTTACACCGGGGAGCTGTTTTTT.

The genes are TRBV7-9 and TRBJ1-1, with 7 bases lining up with TRBD1. The CDR3 is made up of 16 amino acids. Germline V lookup: CDR1 SEHNR, CDR2 FQNEAQ (reference sequence). J lost 2 bases, V lost 7 bases, and 13 bases had no gene match. In DNA form, the CDR3 reads TGTGCCAGCACCGAGGTGGGGACAGACGGAAACACTGAAGCTTTCTTT. Its translation: CASTEVGTDGNTEAFF.

There are a few counts of this clonotype. The V and J genes are TRBV3-1 and TRBJ1-5; D is possibly TRBD1 (5 bases). V shed 1 base and J shed 11 bases, with 12 bases lying between them. CDR3 length equals 13 residues. The germline V gene has CDR1 LGHDT and CDR2 YNNKEL (reference sequence). In DNA, the CDR3 is TGTGCCAGCAGCCAAGGTATGGGCAGGGCCCAGCATTTT. This encodes CASSQGMGRAQHF.

This clonotype was detected only a few times. The chain carries TRBV12-3 or TRBV12-4 and TRBJ2-7; 10 nucleotides agree with TRBD2. J lost 0 bases, V lost 3 bases, and 8 bases had no gene match. The CDR3 is made up of 17 amino acids. CDR3 loop: CASSLQAGGRSSYEQYF. CDR3 nucleotide sequence: TGTGCCAGCAGTTTGCAAGCGGGAGGGAGGAGCTCCTACGAGCAGTACTTC.

This clonotype was seen many times. V and J are TRBV5-6 and TRBJ2-5; D gene ambiguous. Trimming left V 3 bases short and J 4 bases short, with 19 bases between. Germline lookup yields CDR1 SGHDT and CDR2 YYEEEE. The CDR3 has 16 residues. This chain's CDR3 is CASSSQFLGFGETQYF. CDR3 DNA sequence: TGTGCCAGCAGCTCGCAATTCCTAGGATTCGGAGAGACCCAGTACTTC.

The genes are TRBV3-1 and TRBJ1-6; D not certain. Per the germline V gene, CDR1 is LGHDT and CDR2 is YNNKEL (reference sequence). Trimming took off 0 bases at V and 10 bases at J, with 7 bases between the two ends. The CDR3 is 13 residues long. The chain's CDR3 is CASSQDTASPLHF. Written as DNA, the CDR3 is TGTGCCAGCAGCCAAGATACCGCCTCACCCCTCCACTTT.

The rearrangement joins TRBV18 to TRBJ2-5; 7 bases line up with TRBD2. Germline V gene data show CDR1 as KGHSH and CDR2 as LQKENI. This CDR3 comprises 14 residues. V was clipped by 4 bases and J by 5 bases; unmatched bases: 7. The CDR3 DNA reads as TGTGCCAGCTCACAACCGGGACTAATGGAGACCCAGTACTTC. Amino acids: CASSQPGLMETQYF.

V usage is TRBV28 and J usage is TRBJ2-7; D unclear. V dropped 3 bases and J dropped 3 bases, with 9 bases sitting between them. Germline lookup yields CDR1 MDHEN and CDR2 SYDVKM. CDR3 length: 13 amino acids. This CDR3 is CASSLTHIYEQYF. For the CDR3, the DNA is TGTGCCAGCAGTTTGACACACATCTACGAGCAGTACTTC.

This clonotype was seen a few times. CDR3 region: CASSPGGWDSYEQYF. The CDR3 DNA sequence: TGTGCCAGCAGCCCAGGTGGGTGGGACAGCTACGAGCAGTACTTC. The gene calls are TRBV11-2 and TRBJ2-7, with 7 nucleotides matching TRBD1. Germline trimming cut 5 bases from V and 3 bases from J; bases unmatched to any gene: 10. This CDR3 spans 15 amino acids. In germline, CDR1 is SGHAT, CDR2 FQNNGV.

The chain is built from TRBV7-6 and TRBJ2-7, with D perhaps TRBD2 (5 bases). Trimming stripped 0 bases from V and 3 bases from J, with 12 bases between. Germline V CDR1 and CDR2: SGHVS, FNYEAQ. This CDR3 is 15 amino acids long. The CDR3 DNA reads as TGTGCCAGCAGCTTAGCGAGCGGTTCTATCTACGAGCAGTACTTC. It yields the protein CASSLASGSIYEQYF.

The chain couples TRBV20-1 to TRBJ2-3, with D hard to call. Germline V gene data show CDR1 as DFQATT and CDR2 as SNEGSKA (reference sequence). The V end was cut by 2 bases, the J end by 0 bases, with 9 bases between. The CDR3 totals 14 residues. The CDR3 coding sequence is TGCAGTGCTAGACGCCAGACTAGCACAGATACGCAGTATTTT. Its translation: CSARRQTSTDTQYF.

Many counts were recorded for this clonotype. The chain joins TRBV15 to TRBJ1-2, with D possibly matching TRBD1 (6 bases). From germline, CDR1 is LNHNV and CDR2 YYDKDF (reference sequence). CDR3 length: 18 amino acids. Trimming removed 0 bases at V and 5 bases at J, with 22 bases between. CDR3 sequence (DNA): TGTGCCACCAGCAGAGAGTGGGCTGGGGCAGGGGACGTTTATGGCTACACCTTC. Translation gives CATSREWAGAGDVYGYTF.

This clonotype was found a few times. The chain couples TRBV2 to TRBJ2-7; TRBD2 might be the D (6 bases). V lost 8 bases and J 2 bases, leaving 10 bases between the germline ends. Germline lookup yields CDR1 SNHLY and CDR2 FYNNEI. The CDR3 is 12 residues long. CDR3: CASLGGAYEQYF. CDR3 nucleotides: TGTGCCAGCCTGGGCGGGGCCTACGAGCAGTACTTC.

The chain is built from TRBV11-2 and TRBJ2-7; D might be TRBD1 (6 bases). Trimming took off 5 bases at V and 1 base at J, with 18 bases between the two ends. CDR3 size: 16 residues. The germline V gene encodes CDR1 SGHAT and CDR2 FQNNGV. The DNA of the CDR3 is TGTGCCAGCAGCCCATTACAGGGAAGGAGGTCCTACGAGCAGTACTTC. Residues: CASSPLQGRRSYEQYF.